These 22 T cell receptor beta chains originate from one sample sequenced in a study of blood T cells in healthy people across ages. The authors ran a second PCR of 7 to 11 cycles using a sample-barcoded 5' primer and a J-beta primer mix. TCRdb re-called the 5' RACE reads with MiXCR, one entry per CDR3 protein. The data hold some 700,000 distinct CDR3 sequences, with 35% to 45% observed a single time. Material for sequencing was blood. All receptors come from a woman between 55 and 75 years old in good health.

The chain has TRBV4-2 and TRBJ2-3; 12 nucleotides align to TRBD2. The CDR3 runs to 17 residues. With V trimmed by 1 base and J by 6 bases, 8 bases remained unmatched. Germline V gene lookup returns CDR1 LGHNA and CDR2 YNFKEQ. For the CDR3, the DNA is TGTGCCAGCAGCCAAGTTTCTAGCGGGGGGGCTTGGGATACGCAGTATTTT. Translation gives CASSQVSSGGAWDTQYF.

A single count supports this clonotype. The chain links TRBV28 to TRBJ1-5, with D maybe TRBD1 (6 bases). V lost 6 bases and J 8 bases, leaving 17 bases between the germline ends. There are 14 residues in the CDR3. Per germline, CDR1 MDHEN and CDR2 SYDVKM. The CDR3 nucleotides are TGTGCCAGCAGCCTTAACAGGGAGCGAAAGCCCCAGCATTTT. Translated: CASSLNRERKPQHF. The whole variable domain, remainder taken from reference TRBV28 and TRBJ1-5, is DVKVTQSSRYLVKRTGEKVFLECVQDMDHENMFWYRQDPGLGLRLIYFSYDVKMKEKGDIPEGYSVSREKKERFSLILESASTNQTSMYLCASSLNRERKPQHFGDGTRLSIL.

The genes are TRBV7-2 and TRBJ2-7, with D hard to call. The CDR3 runs to 16 residues. V lost 1 base to trimming and J lost 2 bases, with 15 bases between them. Germline V gene lookup returns CDR1 SGHTA and CDR2 FQGNSA. The CDR3 reads CASSLGSPRIAYEQYF. CDR3 in DNA: TGTGCCAGCAGCTTAGGGTCGCCCAGAATTGCCTACGAGCAGTACTTC.

This clonotype has just one count. The chain joins TRBV7-2 to TRBJ1-4; possible D gene TRBD1, 6 bases. Looked up from germline, CDR1 is SGHTA and CDR2 is FQGNSA. This CDR3 has 13 residues. The V gene lost 5 bases and the J gene lost 3 bases, with 7 bases spanning the gap. The CDR3 here is CASSRQANEKLFF. DNA of the CDR3: TGTGCCAGCAGCCGACAGGCTAATGAAAAACTGTTTTTT.

This clonotype showed up many times. V gene TRBV29-1 combines with J gene TRBJ2-3, with D possibly matching TRBD1 (5 bases). V lost 6 bases to trimming and J lost 0 bases, with 16 bases between them. The CDR3 is 15 residues long. Germline CDR1 is SQVTM and CDR2 is ANQGSEA. In DNA, the CDR3 is TGCAGCGTGAGAAAAGGGGATTTTAGCACAGATACGCAGTATTTT. It is translated as CSVRKGDFSTDTQYF.

The V and J genes are TRBV7-3 and TRBJ1-6; D gene unclear. The CDR3 extends over 15 amino acids. The germline V and J ends were trimmed by 1 base and 9 bases, with 13 bases remaining between them. CDR1 SGHTA and CDR2 FQGTGA come from the germline V gene. The chain's CDR3 is CASSLNPGLGSPLHF. For the CDR3, the DNA is TGTGCCAGCAGCTTAAATCCGGGGTTGGGTTCACCCCTCCACTTT.

This clonotype showed up just a few times. The DNA for the CDR3 is TGTGCCAGCAGCTTAGTGGTGGGAGGGCCGGTTGATACGCAGTATTTT. Residues: CASSLVVGGPVDTQYF. The chain combines TRBV11-2 with TRBJ2-3; 7 bases agree with TRBD2. V shed 1 base, J shed 6 bases, and the junction held 10 bases outside the gene matches. Per the germline V gene, CDR1 is SGHAT and CDR2 is FQNNGV. The CDR3 loop spans 16 amino acids.

This clonotype has just a few counts. This chain links TRBV6-2 or TRBV6-3 with TRBJ2-7, with TRBD1 as a possible D gene (6 bases). The CDR3 is 15 residues long. The germline gives CDR1 MNHEY, CDR2 SVGEGT. Trimming cost V 5 bases and J 5 bases, with 19 bases left between them. The chain's CDR3 is CASSPNRDIFHEQYF. The CDR3 DNA sequence: TGTGCCAGCAGTCCCAACCGGGACATCTTCCACGAGCAGTACTTC.

This clonotype showed up many times. CDR3 region: CASSTGGSGANVLTF. DNA of the CDR3: TGTGCCAGCAGTACAGGGGGCTCTGGGGCCAACGTCCTGACTTTC. The chain couples TRBV6-2 or TRBV6-3 to TRBJ2-6, with TRBD1 matching over 8 bases. V was pared by 5 bases and J by 0 bases, with 0 bases of the junction left unmatched. The length of the CDR3 is 15 residues. CDR1 and CDR2 (germline): MNHEY, SVGEGT.

The chain couples TRBV5-1 to TRBJ1-5; D not certain. The CDR3 spans 13 residues. Deletions cut 0 bases from V and 5 bases from J, with 6 bases between. Looked up from germline, CDR1 is SGHRS and CDR2 is YFSETQ. CDR3 nucleotides: TGCGCCAGCAGCTTGGGACCCGATCAGCCCCAGCATTTT. Encoded protein: CASSLGPDQPQHF.

This clonotype was observed many times. V is TRBV12-3 or TRBV12-4 and J is TRBJ2-7; D gene unclear. The CDR3 has 17 amino acids. V was pared by 3 bases and J by 3 bases, with 21 bases between. The CDR3 is CASSFRVVFGNNYEQYF. CDR3 bases: TGTGCCAGCAGTTTTAGAGTAGTCTTCGGCAACAACTACGAGCAGTACTTC.

The gene calls are TRBV5-5 and TRBJ1-2, with 7 bases lining up with TRBD1. V was clipped by 1 base and J by 1 base; unmatched bases: 1. Germline V lookup: CDR1 SGHKS, CDR2 YYEKEE (reference sequence). This CDR3 is built from 14 residues. CDR3 sequence reads: CASSLRDSNYGYTF. In DNA form, the CDR3 reads TGTGCCAGCAGCTTGCGGGACAGTAACTATGGCTACACCTTC. The whole variable domain, remainder taken from reference TRBV5-5 and TRBJ1-2, is DAGVTQSPTHLIKTRGQQVTLRCSPISGHKSVSWYQQVLGQGPQFIFQYYEKEERGRGNFPDRFSARQFPNYSSELNVNALLLGDSALYLCASSLRDSNYGYTFGSGTRLTVV.

The V call is TRBV28, the J call TRBJ2-1, with TRBD1 as a possible D gene (6 bases). The CDR3 has 14 amino acids. Germline V gene data show CDR1 as MDHEN and CDR2 as SYDVKM. The V end was cut by 8 bases, the J end by 3 bases, with 14 bases between. CDR3 sequence reads: CASLSRGIYNEQFF. The CDR3 DNA follows: TGTGCCAGCTTATCCAGGGGAATCTACAATGAGCAGTTCTTC.

The sample holds many counts of this clonotype. The chain recombines TRBV4-3 with TRBJ2-1; no reliable D call. V lost 4 bases to trimming and J lost 9 bases, with 13 bases between them. Germline CDR1 and CDR2: LGHNA and YSLEER. This CDR3 has 13 amino acids. CDR3 protein: CASSPTWTGEQFF. CDR3 nucleotides: TGCGCCAGCAGCCCGACCTGGACGGGTGAGCAGTTCTTC.

The chain is built from TRBV11-2 and TRBJ2-3; 8 bases match TRBD2. Germline-derived CDR1 and CDR2 are SGHAT and FQNNGV. The ends lost 3 bases at V and 1 base at J; junction bases unmatched: 6. The CDR3 totals 16 residues. CDR3 sequence: CASSLQAGARTDTQYF. CDR3 in DNA: TGTGCCAGCAGCTTGCAAGCGGGGGCCCGCACAGATACGCAGTATTTT.

This clonotype has only a few counts. This sequence joins TRBV5-1 and TRBJ2-5; the D gene is possibly TRBD2 (5 bases). The CDR3 extends over 16 amino acids. The V end lost 1 base, the J end lost 4 bases, and 17 bases lay between the germline ends. From germline, CDR1 is SGHRS and CDR2 YFSETQ. CDR3 in DNA: TGCGCCAGCAGCTTGCGCCCCGGACTGACAAGAGAGACCCAGTACTTC. It codes for CASSLRPGLTRETQYF.

The chain couples TRBV20-1 to TRBJ1-6, with TRBD1 matching 10 bases. The CDR3 length is 15 residues. V lost 6 bases to trimming and J lost 8 bases; unmatched junction nucleotides: 10. The germline gives CDR1 DFQATT, CDR2 SNEGSKA (reference sequence). The CDR3 spells CSAMSPGTGDSPLHF. CDR3 in DNA: TGCAGTGCAATGTCGCCCGGGACAGGGGATTCACCCCTCCACTTT.

Many counts were recorded for this clonotype. The genes are TRBV7-9 and TRBJ1-2, with D unclear. CDR3 length: 12 residues. The germline V gene has CDR1 SEHNR and CDR2 FQNEAQ (reference sequence). V lost 1 base and J 4 bases, leaving 4 bases between the germline ends. In nucleotides, the CDR3 is TGTGCCAGCAGCTTAGACAGCTATGGCTACACCTTC. Its protein is CASSLDSYGYTF.

A word on this clonotype: The junction departs from germline at one end; a sequencing error may be responsible. The CDR3 nucleotides are TGTGCCAGCTGCCAAGATGGGCGGGGGGCCCTCGGGGAGCAGTACTTC. Protein: CASCQDGRGALGEQYF. The V call is TRBV3-1, the J call TRBJ2-7; 8 bases are a match to TRBD2. Germline loops: CDR1 LGHDT, CDR2 YNNKEL (reference sequence). CDR3 length equals 16 residues.

The genes are TRBV3-1 and TRBJ2-2, with 8 bases matching TRBD2. The CDR3 is 20 amino acids. Germline assignment: CDR1 LGHDT and CDR2 YNNKEL (reference sequence). V shed 6 bases, J shed 0 bases, and the junction held 18 bases outside the gene matches. The CDR3 sequence: CASSRRPRASGFTNTGELFF. Written as DNA, the CDR3 is TGTGCCAGCAGTCGCAGACCGAGGGCTAGCGGGTTTACGAACACCGGGGAGCTGTTTTTT.

To note about this clonotype: A junction end diverges from the germline sequence, so it may reflect a read error. The gene calls are TRBV11-1 and TRBJ2-5; 9 nucleotides line up with TRBD1. This CDR3 has 14 residues. Germline CDR1 and CDR2: SGHAT and FQDESV (reference sequence). The CDR3 region is CASSRQGGQGTQYF. The CDR3 DNA sequence: TGTGCCAGCAGCAGACAGGGGGGACAAGGGACCCAGTACTTC.

The V and J genes are TRBV20-1 and TRBJ2-7; TRBD1 is a possible D gene (6 bases). The CDR3 has 16 amino acids. The ends were cut back, 2 bases at V and 1 base at J, with 18 bases in the middle. Germline CDR1 is DFQATT and CDR2 is SNEGSKA (reference sequence). The CDR3 sequence: CSARQITGKNSYEQYF. In DNA form, the CDR3 reads TGCAGTGCTAGACAGATCACAGGGAAGAATTCCTACGAGCAGTACTTC.